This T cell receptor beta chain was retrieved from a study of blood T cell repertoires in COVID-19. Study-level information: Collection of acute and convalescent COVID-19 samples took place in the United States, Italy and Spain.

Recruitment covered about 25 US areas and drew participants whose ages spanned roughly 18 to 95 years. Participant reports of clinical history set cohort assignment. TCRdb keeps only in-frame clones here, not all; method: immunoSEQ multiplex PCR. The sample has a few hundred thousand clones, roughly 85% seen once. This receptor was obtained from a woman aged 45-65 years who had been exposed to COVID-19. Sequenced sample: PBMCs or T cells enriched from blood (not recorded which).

CDR3 loop: CASSLVGGTGSYEQYF. The CDR3 coding sequence is TGTGCCAGCAGCTTAGTGGGGGGGACGGGCTCCTACGAGCAGTACTTC. The chain couples TRBV7-8 to TRBJ2-7, with 7 bases fitting TRBD2. CDR1 is SGHVS and CDR2 is FQNEAQ in the germline V gene. With V trimmed by 1 base and J by 0 bases, 6 bases remained unmatched. The CDR3 is 16 amino acids.